This T cell receptor beta chain was retrieved from a study of T cells expressing NK-cell markers (dated by TCRdb to the early 2020s). Context from the whole study: Seven to nine donors provided sorted CD3+CD56+NKG2C+, CD3+CD56+NKG2C- and CD3+CD56-NKG2C+ T-cell subsets, whose TCR beta-chain repertoires were profiled. Among the eight sequenced donors, seven were HCMV-seropositive and one was HCMV-seronegative. The study sequenced eight donors, all healthy volunteers chosen at random: three men and five women. The libraries were sequenced on Illumina HiSeq 2000/2500, MiSeq or NextSeq, producing 2 x 150 bp reads.

Sequenced using an Illumina HiSeq 2000. The TCR beta cDNA libraries were made using 5'RACE template switching, a step that added both a universal primer site and unique molecular identifiers. Priming for cDNA synthesis came from the TCR beta constant segment, and two successive PCR amplification steps followed. The paper's data handling went like this. MIGEC was used to demultiplex reads and group the reads by UMI, and MiTCR was used to assemble and quantify clonotypes. To exclude erroneous sequences, only TCR cDNA sequences supported by at least two reads were retained. The tcR package was used for downstream repertoire analysis, with clonotypes matched between fractions based on CDR3 nucleotide sequence plus V segment. Antigen specificity was annotated against VDJdb with VDJmatch, allowing one amino acid substitution in CDR3. Following reprocessing of the reads by TCRdb, the data hold one row per CDR3 protein sequence and no DNA is available. The V and J calls reflect TCRdb's pipeline rather than the authors' work. The table kept for this sample lists a few hundred thousand distinct CDR3 sequences. Approximately 3.6% of the sample goes to the ten largest clones.

Looking up the germline V gene yields CDR1 MNHNS and CDR2 SASEGT. Counted from cysteine to phenylalanine, this CDR3 has 18 amino acids. The DNA sequence is not available. Concerning this clonotype: Its antigen specificity is not known.

HCMV-specific IgG was detected in serum with a commercial ELISA kit to determine HCMV serostatus. Peripheral blood mononuclear cells were isolated from blood by Ficoll density gradient centrifugation. The research as a whole found: Those dominant clonotypes were again the most abundant among CD3+CD56-NKG2C+ cells in four donors, at about 25-60.1%. It remained unclear whether the expanded NKG2C-expressing T cell clones were specific for HCMV antigens. In roughly 6 donors, the dominant CD3+CD56+NKG2C+ clonotypes ranked among the top 10 CD8+ clonotypes, making up about 1.0-8% of CD8+ T cells.

The sequence joins TRBV6-1 to TRBJ2-1; TCRdb returns TRBD2, unconfirmable since there is no DNA. Sequences were obtained from blood T cells: a sorted CD56 or NKG2C T cell subset, CD4+ or CD8+ T cells, or bulk PBMC T cells (not recorded which). The clonotype comes from a man aged 18 to 29 in good health. Donor details come from another sample of the same person, matched by shared clones. The CDR3 amino acid sequence is: CASSQPSLASGRVDEQFF.